These T cell receptor beta chains were read from a single sample in a study of blood T cell repertoires in COVID-19. Repertoires were generated with immunoSEQ multiplex PCR, while TCRdb's copy carries only in-frame clones and drops some. Of roughly 440,000 clones listed, about 87% are singletons. Input material: peripheral blood. The receptors were sampled from a woman between 45 and 65 years old with COVID-19, enrolled during active disease. CDR3s include the opening cysteine and the closing phenylalanine or tryptophan. The D gene is left open where the match is weak. Clone size is shown for a subset of rows, as once, few, many or a class of expanded clone.

CASSPESSGNTIYF | TGTGCCAGTAGCCCCGAGAGCTCTGGAAACACCATATATTTT | TRBJ1-3 | 14 | few | NA | TRBV19
CASSLLDNLGEQYF | TGTGCCAGCAGTTTACTCGACAACCTGGGCGAGCAGTACTTC | TRBJ2-7 | 14 | NA | NA | TRBV6-2/TRBV6-3
CASSLGPMTEAFF | TGTGCCAGCAGCTTAGGTCCAATGACTGAAGCTTTCTTT | TRBJ1-1 | 13 | NA | NA | TRBV11-2
CAGTGTDPGYTF | TGTGCCGGGACCGGGACAGACCCCGGCTACACCTTC | TRBJ1-2 | 12 | NA | TRBD1 | TRBV30
CASSEAVRSNYGYTF | TGTGCCAGCAGTGAAGCGGTCAGGTCTAACTATGGCTACACCTTC | TRBJ1-2 | 15 | NA | NA | TRBV6-1
CAWSGPYPGRGLWVQYF | TGTGCCTGGAGTGGTCCTTACCCTGGCAGGGGGCTTTGGGTCCAGTACTTC | TRBJ2-5 | 17 | NA | TRBD1 | TRBV30
CASARIRGATDTQYF | TGCGCCAGCGCTAGAATACGGGGGGCCACAGATACGCAGTATTTT | TRBJ2-3 | 15 | NA | NA | TRBV10-1
CAWSVVLEGTQYF | TGTGCCTGGAGTGTAGTCCTAGAAGGGACCCAGTACTTC | TRBJ2-5 | 13 | NA | NA | TRBV30
CASRQQQGGTEAFF | TGTGCCAGTAGGCAGCAACAGGGTGGCACTGAAGCTTTCTTT | TRBJ1-1 | 14 | few | NA | TRBV19
CASRISNEQYF | TGCGCCAGCAGGATCTCTAACGAGCAGTACTTC | TRBJ2-7 | 11 | NA | NA | TRBV5-1
CASSAIPGGLKTYEQYF | TGTGCCAGCAGCGCTATTCCCGGGGGACTGAAAACCTACGAGCAGTACTTC | TRBJ2-7 | 17 | few | NA | TRBV7-9
CASSLGFPDFTGELFF | TGCGCCAGCAGCTTGGGATTTCCAGATTTCACCGGGGAGCTGTTTTTT | TRBJ2-2 | 16 | NA | NA | TRBV5-1
CASSPAPPPDQPQHF | TGTGCCAGCTCACCAGCCCCCCCACCGGATCAGCCCCAGCATTTT | TRBJ1-5 | 15 | NA | NA | TRBV18
CASSKMPGQGAPGANVLTF | TGTGCCAGTAGTAAAATGCCCGGACAGGGGGCGCCTGGGGCCAACGTCCTGACTTTC | TRBJ2-6 | 19 | NA | TRBD1 | TRBV19
CASSLPSPGGGDTEAFF | TGTGCCAGCAGTCTACCATCTCCGGGGGGAGGGGACACTGAAGCTTTCTTT | TRBJ1-1 | 17 | few | NA | TRBV6-6
CASSPAGTASYEQYF | TGTGCCAGCAGCCCTGCCGGGACAGCGTCCTACGAGCAGTACTTC | TRBJ2-7 | 15 | NA | TRBD1 | TRBV7-2